This T cell receptor beta chain appears in the sequencing data of a study of shared clonotypes between healthy human individuals. Study in general: Ranging from 18 to 49 in age, donors were a couple of women and three men.

V dropped 0 bases and J dropped 3 bases, with 6 bases sitting between them. This CDR3 spans 13 amino acids. Germline V gene lookup returns CDR1 WNHNN and CDR2 SYGVQD (reference sequence). Data came from immunoSEQ multiplex PCR; TCRdb stores just in-frame clones and leaves some out. Of about 2.1 million clones in the sample, roughly 91% were seen once. A remark on this clone: Its antigen is still unknown.

Overall study findings and caveats: Depth of sequencing was expected to influence donor clonotype sharing. What rarefaction showed was incomplete sorted-subset sequencing despite large depth.

The naive CD8 subset, CD45RO-negative cells positively selected for CCR7, excluded terminally differentiated effector memory CD45RA+ cells. Specimen: naive CD8+ T cells from PBMCs. The TCR was taken from a man younger than 35 in good health. Some clones in this sample may be carry-over from other donors' samples. The chain employs TRBV10-1 and TRBJ2-7; D is undetermined. CDR3 nucleotides: TGCGCCAGCAGTGAGTCTGGACGCTACGAGCAGTACTTC. Amino acid sequence: CASSESGRYEQYF.